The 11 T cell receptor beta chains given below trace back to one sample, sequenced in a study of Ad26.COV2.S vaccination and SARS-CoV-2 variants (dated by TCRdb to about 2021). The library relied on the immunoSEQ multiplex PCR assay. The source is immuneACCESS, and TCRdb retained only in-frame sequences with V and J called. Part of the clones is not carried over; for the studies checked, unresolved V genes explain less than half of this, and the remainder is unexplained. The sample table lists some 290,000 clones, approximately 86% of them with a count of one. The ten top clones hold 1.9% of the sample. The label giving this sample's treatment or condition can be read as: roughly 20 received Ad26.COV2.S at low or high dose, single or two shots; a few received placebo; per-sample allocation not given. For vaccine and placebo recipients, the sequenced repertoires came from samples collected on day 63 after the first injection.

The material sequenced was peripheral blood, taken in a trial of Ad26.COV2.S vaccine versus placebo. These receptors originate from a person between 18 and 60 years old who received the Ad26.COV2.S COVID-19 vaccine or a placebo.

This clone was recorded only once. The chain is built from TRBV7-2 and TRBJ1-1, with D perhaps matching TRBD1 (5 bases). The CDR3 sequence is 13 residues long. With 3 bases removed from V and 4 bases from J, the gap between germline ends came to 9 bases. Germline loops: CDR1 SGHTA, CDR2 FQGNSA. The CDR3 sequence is CASSFRDGTEAFF. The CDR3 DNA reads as TGTGCCAGCAGCTTCCGGGACGGCACTGAAGCTTTCTTT.

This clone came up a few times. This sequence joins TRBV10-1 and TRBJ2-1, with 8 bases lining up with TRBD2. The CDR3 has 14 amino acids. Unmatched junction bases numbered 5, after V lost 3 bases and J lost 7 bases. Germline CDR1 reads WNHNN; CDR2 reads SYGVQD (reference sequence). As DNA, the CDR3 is TGCGCCAGCAGTGACGGACTAGCCGGGAATGAGCAGTTCTTC. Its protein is CASSDGLAGNEQFF.

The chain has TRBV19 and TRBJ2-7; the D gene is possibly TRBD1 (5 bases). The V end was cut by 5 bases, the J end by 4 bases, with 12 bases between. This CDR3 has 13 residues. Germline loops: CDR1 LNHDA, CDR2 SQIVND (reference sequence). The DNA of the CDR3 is TGTGCCAGTAGTCAAGGGGTTTTATACGAGCAGTACTTC. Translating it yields CASSQGVLYEQYF.

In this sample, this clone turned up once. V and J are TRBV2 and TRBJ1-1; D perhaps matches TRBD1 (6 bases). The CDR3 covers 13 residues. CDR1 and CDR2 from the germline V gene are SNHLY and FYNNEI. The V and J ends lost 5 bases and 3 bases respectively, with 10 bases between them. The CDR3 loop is CASSWTADTEAFF. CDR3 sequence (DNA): TGTGCCAGCAGTTGGACAGCGGACACTGAAGCTTTCTTT.

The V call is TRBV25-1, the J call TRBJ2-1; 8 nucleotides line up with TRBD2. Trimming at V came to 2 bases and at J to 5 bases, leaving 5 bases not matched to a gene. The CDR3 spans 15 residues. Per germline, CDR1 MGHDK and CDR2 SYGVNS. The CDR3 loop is CASSESSGAHNEQFF. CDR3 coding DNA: TGTGCCAGCAGTGAAAGTAGCGGGGCTCACAATGAGCAGTTCTTC.

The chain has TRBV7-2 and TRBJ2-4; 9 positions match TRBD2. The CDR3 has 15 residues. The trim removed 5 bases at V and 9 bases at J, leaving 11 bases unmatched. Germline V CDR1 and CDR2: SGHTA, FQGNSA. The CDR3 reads CASSLGTRGGIIQYF. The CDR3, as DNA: TGTGCCAGCAGCCTAGGAACGCGGGGGGGAATCATTCAGTACTTC.

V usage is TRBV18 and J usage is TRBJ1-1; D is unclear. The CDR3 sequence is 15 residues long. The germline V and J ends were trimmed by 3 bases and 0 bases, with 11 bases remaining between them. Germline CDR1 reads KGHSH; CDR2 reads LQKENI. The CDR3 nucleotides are TGTGCCAGCTCACCCGGACTCATCATGAACACTGAAGCTTTCTTT. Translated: CASSPGLIMNTEAFF.

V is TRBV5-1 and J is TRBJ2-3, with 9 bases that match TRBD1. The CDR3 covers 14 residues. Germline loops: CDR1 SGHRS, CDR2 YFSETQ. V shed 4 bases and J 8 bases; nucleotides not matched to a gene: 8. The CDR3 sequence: CASSPGTGRATQYF. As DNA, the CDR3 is TGCGCCAGCAGCCCGGGGACAGGGCGAGCTACGCAGTATTTT.

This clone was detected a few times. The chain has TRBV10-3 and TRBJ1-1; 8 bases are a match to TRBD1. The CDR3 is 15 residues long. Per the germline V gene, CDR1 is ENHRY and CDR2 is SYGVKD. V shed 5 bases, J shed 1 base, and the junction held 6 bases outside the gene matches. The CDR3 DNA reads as TGTGCCATCAGTAACGGAGACAGGGGGAACACTGAAGCTTTCTTT. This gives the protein CAISNGDRGNTEAFF.

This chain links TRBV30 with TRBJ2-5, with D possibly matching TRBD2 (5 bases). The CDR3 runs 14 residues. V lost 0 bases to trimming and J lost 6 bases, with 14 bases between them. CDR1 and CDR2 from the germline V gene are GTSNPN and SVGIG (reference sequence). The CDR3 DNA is TGTGCCTGGAGTGTACCTAGCAGGCCAAAGACCCAGTACTTC. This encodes CAWSVPSRPKTQYF.

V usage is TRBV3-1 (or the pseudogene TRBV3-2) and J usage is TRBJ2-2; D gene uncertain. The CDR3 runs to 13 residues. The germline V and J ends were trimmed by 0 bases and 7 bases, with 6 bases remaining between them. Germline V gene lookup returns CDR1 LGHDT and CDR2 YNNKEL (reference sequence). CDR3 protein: CASSQEWRGELFF. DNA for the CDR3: TGTGCCAGCAGCCAAGAGTGGCGCGGGGAGCTGTTTTTT.